Sequencing of this T cell receptor (beta chain) was carried out in a study of beta chain features in type 1 diabetes. Study-level background: Taken together, all samples contributed nearly 110 million examined sorted cells.

This clone was counted only a few times. As yet, its antigen is unknown. Each of the sorted populations had a purity greater than 95%. The investigators reverse transcribed all of the isolated RNA, so they sequenced expressed TCRB transcripts. Clones were read by immunoSEQ multiplex PCR, and TCRdb kept only the in-frame ones, dropping some. The profile shows about 180,000 clones, 7.8% of them singletons. General study points: The study found moderately but significantly shorter TCRB CDR3s in all four CD4+ subsets of Type 1 diabetes patients. Type 1 diabetes patients showed fewer insertions and more deletions at VDJ junctions. Cells that show high TCR expression could be over-represented by cDNA sequencing.

V lost 4 bases, J lost 8 bases, and 20 bases lay in between. CDR3 size: 15 residues. Germline CDR1 MGHRA, CDR2 YSYEKL. J is TRBJ1-2 and V is TRBV4-1; D is unclear. The receptor's source is a woman in her thirties or forties with type 1 diabetes. The sequenced sample was central memory CD4+ T cells from blood. DNA for the CDR3: TGCGCCAGCAGCCCAGAGGGTGGAGTCTCTAGGGGCTACACCTTC. It translates to CASSPEGGVSRGYTF.